This T cell receptor (beta chain) was retrieved from a study of blood T cell repertoires in COVID-19. Turning to the study itself: COVID-19 samples, acute and convalescent, were from the United States, Italy and Spain.

There are 14 residues in the CDR3. Germline V gene data show CDR1 as LNHDA and CDR2 as SQIVND (reference sequence). V trimming: 7 bases; J trimming: 4 bases; junction bases outside the gene matches: 7. Per the original methods: For nucleated cells, counts were estimated from reference gene primer amplification. Profiled with immunoSEQ multiplex PCR; TCRdb holds only in-frame clones, not every one. V and J calls and clone size are copied from that table; D and trimming were computed from the DNA. Here the sample spans just over 250,000 clones, around four fifths being singletons. Individuals drawn from approximately 26 US areas were about 18 to 95 years old. Cohorts were assigned according to the clinical history that participants reported.

The chain joins TRBV19 to TRBJ1-3; 7 bases agree with TRBD1. The source of this sequence is a man aged 25-45 years with acute COVID-19. Sequencing used PBMCs or T cells enriched from blood (not recorded which). The DNA of the CDR3 is TGTGCCAGTACTAAAGGGACAGCCGGAAACACCATATATTTT. Translated, it gives CASTKGTAGNTIYF.